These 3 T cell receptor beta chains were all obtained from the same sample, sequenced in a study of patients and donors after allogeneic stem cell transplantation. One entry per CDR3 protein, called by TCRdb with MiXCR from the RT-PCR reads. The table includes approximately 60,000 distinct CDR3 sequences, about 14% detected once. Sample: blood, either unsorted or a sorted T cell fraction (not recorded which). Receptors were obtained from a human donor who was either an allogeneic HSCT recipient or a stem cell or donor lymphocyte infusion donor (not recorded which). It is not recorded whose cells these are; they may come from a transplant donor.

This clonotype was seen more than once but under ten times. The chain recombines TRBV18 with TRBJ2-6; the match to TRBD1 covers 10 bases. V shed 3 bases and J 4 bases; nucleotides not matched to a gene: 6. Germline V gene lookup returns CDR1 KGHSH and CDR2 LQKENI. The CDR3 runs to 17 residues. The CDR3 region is CASSPGQGISGANVLTF. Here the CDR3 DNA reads TGTGCCAGCTCACCGGGACAGGGGATATCGGGGGCCAACGTCCTGACTTTC.

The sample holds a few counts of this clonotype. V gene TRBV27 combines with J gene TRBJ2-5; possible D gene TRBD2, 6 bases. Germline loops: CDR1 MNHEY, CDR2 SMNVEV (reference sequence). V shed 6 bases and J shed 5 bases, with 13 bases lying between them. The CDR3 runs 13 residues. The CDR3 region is CASSPSGSETQYF. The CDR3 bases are TGTGCCAGCAGCCCCAGCGGGTCGGAGACCCAGTACTTC.

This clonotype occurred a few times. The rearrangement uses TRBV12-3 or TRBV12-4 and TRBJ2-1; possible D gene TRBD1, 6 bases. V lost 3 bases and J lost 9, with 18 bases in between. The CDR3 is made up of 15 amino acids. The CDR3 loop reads CASSLGLRVDSEQFF. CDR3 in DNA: TGTGCCAGCAGTTTGGGTCTCCGGGTGGACAGTGAGCAGTTCTTC.